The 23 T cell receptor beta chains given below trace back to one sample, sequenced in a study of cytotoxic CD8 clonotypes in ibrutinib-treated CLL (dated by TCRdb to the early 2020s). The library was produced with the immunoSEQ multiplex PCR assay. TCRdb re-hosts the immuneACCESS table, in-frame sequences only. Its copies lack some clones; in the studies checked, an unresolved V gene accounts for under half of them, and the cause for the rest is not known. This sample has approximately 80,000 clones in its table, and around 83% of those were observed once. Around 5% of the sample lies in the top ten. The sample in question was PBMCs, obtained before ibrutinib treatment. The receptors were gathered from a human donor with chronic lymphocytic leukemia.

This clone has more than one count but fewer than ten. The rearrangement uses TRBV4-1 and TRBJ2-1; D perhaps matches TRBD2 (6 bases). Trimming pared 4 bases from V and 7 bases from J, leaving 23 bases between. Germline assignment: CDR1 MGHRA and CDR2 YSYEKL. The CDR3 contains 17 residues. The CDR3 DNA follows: TGCGCCAGCAGCCCCAACCCGGCGGCCGGGGGAGGAAATGAGCAGTTCTTC. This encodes CASSPNPAAGGGNEQFF.

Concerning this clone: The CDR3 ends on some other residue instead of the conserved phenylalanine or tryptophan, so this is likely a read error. Written as DNA, the CDR3 is TGTGCCAGCCTAAGCGGACAGCCGACCTACGAGCAGTACCTC. Protein product: CASLSGQPTYEQYL. The V call is TRBV28, the J call TRBJ2-7; D is possibly TRBD1 (6 bases). The CDR3 contains 14 residues. Germline V CDR1 and CDR2: MDHEN, SYDVKM. The germline V and J ends were trimmed by 8 bases and 2 bases, with 16 bases remaining between them.

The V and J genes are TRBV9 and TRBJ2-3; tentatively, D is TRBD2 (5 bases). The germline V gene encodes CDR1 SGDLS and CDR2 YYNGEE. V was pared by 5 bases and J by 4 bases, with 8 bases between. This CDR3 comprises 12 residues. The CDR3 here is CASRRVADTQYF. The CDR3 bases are TGTGCCAGCAGGCGGGTCGCAGATACGCAGTATTTT. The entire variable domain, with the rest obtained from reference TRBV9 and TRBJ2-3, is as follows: DSGVTQTPKHLITATGQRVTLRCSPRSGDLSVYWYQQSLDQGLQFLIQYYNGEERAKGNILERFSAQQFPDLHSELNLSSLELGDSALYFCASRRVADTQYFGPGTRLTVL.

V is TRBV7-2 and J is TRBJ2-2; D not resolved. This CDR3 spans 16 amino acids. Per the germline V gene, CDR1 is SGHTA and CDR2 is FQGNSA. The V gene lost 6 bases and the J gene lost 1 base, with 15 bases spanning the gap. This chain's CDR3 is CASRMDGYLNTGELFF. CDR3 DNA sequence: TGTGCCAGCAGAATGGATGGCTACCTGAACACCGGGGAGCTGTTTTTT.

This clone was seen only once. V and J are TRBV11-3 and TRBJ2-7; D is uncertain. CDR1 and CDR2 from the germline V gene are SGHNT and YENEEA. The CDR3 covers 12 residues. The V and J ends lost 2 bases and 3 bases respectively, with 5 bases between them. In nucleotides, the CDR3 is TGTGCCAGCAGCTTAATCAGCTACGAGCAGTACTTC. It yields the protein CASSLISYEQYF.

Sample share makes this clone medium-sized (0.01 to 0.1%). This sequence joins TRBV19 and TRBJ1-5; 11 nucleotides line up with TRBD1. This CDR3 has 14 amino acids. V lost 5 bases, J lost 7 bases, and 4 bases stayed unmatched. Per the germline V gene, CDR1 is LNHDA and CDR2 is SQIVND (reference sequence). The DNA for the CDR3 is TGTGCCAGTAGTTTGGGACAGGGGGAACAGCCCCAGCATTTT. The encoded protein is CASSLGQGEQPQHF.

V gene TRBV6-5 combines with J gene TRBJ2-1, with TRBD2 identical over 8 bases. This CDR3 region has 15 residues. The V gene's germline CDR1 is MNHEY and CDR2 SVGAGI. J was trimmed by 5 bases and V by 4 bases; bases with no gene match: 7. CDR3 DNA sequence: TGTGCCAGCAGTTCTCTAGCGGGTAAAGACAATGAGCAGTTCTTC. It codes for CASSSLAGKDNEQFF.

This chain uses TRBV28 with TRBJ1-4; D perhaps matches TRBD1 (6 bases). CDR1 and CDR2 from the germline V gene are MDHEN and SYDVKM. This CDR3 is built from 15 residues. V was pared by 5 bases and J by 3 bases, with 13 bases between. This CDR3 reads CASSEGGDANEKLFF. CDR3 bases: TGTGCCAGCAGTGAGGGGGGGGACGCTAATGAAAAACTGTTTTTT.

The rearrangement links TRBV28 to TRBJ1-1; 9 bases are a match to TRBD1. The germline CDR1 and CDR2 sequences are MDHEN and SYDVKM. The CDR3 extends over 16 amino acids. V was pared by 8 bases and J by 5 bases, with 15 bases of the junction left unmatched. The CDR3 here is CASGMRQGVLITEAFF. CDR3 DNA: TGTGCCAGCGGGATGAGACAGGGGGTCCTGATTACTGAAGCTTTCTTT.

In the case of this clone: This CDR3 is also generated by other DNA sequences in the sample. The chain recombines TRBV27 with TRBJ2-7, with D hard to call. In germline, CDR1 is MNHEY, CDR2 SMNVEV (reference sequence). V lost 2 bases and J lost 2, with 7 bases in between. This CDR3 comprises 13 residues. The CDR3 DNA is TGTGCCAGCAGTTTAGGTAGGACCTACGAGCAGTACTTC. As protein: CASSLGRTYEQYF.

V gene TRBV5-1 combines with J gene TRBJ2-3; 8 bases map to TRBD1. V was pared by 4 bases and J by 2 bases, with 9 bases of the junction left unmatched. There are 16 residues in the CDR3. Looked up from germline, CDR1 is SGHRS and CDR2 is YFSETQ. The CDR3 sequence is CASSPRRDRHTDTQYF. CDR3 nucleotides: TGCGCCAGCAGCCCGCGCCGGGACAGGCACACAGATACGCAGTATTTT.

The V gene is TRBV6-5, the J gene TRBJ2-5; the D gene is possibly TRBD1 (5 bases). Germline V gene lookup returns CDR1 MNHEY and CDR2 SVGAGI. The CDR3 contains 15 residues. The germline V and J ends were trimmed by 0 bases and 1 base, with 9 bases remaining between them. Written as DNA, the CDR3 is TGTGCCAGCAGTTACTCCCCCAGGGTCCAAGAGACCCAGTACTTC. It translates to CASSYSPRVQETQYF.

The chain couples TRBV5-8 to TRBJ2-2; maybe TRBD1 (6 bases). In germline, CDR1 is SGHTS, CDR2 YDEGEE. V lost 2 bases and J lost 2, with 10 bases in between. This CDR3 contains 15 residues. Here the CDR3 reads CASSFSRGNTGELFF. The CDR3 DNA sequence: TGTGCCAGCAGCTTCTCCAGGGGTAACACCGGGGAGCTGTTTTTT.

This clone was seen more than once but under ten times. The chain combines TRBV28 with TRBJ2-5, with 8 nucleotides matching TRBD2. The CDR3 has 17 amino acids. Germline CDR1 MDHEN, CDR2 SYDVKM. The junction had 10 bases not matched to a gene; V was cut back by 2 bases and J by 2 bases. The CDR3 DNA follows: TGTGCCAGCAGTTTAGAAGCGGGAGAACTGCTTCAAGAGACCCAGTACTTC. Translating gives CASSLEAGELLQETQYF.

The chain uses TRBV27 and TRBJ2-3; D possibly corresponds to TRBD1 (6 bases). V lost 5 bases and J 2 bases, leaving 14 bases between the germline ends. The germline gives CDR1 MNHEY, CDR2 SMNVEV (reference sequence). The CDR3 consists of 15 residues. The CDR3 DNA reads TGTGCCAGCAGTCCGCGGACAGATAACACAGATACGCAGTATTTT. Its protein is CASSPRTDNTDTQYF.

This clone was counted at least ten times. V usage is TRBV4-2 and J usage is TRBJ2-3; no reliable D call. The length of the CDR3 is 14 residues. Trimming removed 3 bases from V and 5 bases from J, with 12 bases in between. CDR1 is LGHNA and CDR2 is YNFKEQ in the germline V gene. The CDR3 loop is CASSQFSTGDTQYF. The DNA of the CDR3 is TGTGCCAGCAGCCAGTTCAGCACGGGAGATACGCAGTATTTT.

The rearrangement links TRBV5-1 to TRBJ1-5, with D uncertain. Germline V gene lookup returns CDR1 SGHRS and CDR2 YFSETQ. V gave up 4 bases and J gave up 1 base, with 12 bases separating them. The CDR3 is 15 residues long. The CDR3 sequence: CASSHGGESNQPQHF. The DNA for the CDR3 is TGCGCCAGCAGCCACGGTGGGGAAAGCAATCAGCCCCAGCATTTT.

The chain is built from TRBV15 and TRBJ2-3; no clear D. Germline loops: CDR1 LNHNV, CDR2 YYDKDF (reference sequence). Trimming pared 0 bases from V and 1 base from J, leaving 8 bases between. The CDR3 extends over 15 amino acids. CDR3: CATSRESLRTDTQYF. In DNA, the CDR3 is TGTGCCACCAGCAGAGAATCGCTCCGCACAGATACGCAGTATTTT.

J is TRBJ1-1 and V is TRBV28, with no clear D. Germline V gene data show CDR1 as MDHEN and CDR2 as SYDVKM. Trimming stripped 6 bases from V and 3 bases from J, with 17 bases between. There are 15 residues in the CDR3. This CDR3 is CASSPLLASYTEAFF. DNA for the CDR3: TGTGCCAGCAGCCCCCTCTTAGCGTCTTACACTGAAGCTTTCTTT.

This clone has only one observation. The CDR3 sequence is CASTPGQERYGYTF. The CDR3 DNA follows: TGTGCCAGCACCCCGGGACAGGAGAGATATGGCTACACCTTC. This rearrangement joins TRBV28 to TRBJ1-2; 8 nucleotides agree with TRBD1. The CDR3 runs 14 residues. Germline CDR1 reads MDHEN; CDR2 reads SYDVKM. V shed 7 bases, J shed 5 bases, and the junction held 9 bases outside the gene matches.

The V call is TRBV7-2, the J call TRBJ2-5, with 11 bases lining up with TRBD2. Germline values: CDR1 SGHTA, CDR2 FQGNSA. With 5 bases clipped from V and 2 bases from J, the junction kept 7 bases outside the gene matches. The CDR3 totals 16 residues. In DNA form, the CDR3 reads TGTGCCAGCAGCCTACTAGCGGGAGTAGGGCAAGAGACCCAGTACTTC. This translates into CASSLLAGVGQETQYF.

The CDR3 DNA is TGCGCCAGCAGCTTGGATGAGGGGCGCGACGAGCAGTACTTC. It translates to CASSLDEGRDEQYF. The chain recombines TRBV5-1 with TRBJ2-7; the D gene could be TRBD1 or TRBD2 (5 bases each). V dropped 0 bases and J dropped 5 bases, with 12 bases sitting between them. The germline V gene encodes CDR1 SGHRS and CDR2 YFSETQ. The CDR3 extends over 14 amino acids.

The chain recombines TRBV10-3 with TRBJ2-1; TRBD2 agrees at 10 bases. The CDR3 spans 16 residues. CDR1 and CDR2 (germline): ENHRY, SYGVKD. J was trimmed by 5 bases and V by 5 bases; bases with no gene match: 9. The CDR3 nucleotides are TGTGCCATCAGTCCTAGTTGGACTAGCGGAGACAATGAGCAGTTCTTC. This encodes CAISPSWTSGDNEQFF.